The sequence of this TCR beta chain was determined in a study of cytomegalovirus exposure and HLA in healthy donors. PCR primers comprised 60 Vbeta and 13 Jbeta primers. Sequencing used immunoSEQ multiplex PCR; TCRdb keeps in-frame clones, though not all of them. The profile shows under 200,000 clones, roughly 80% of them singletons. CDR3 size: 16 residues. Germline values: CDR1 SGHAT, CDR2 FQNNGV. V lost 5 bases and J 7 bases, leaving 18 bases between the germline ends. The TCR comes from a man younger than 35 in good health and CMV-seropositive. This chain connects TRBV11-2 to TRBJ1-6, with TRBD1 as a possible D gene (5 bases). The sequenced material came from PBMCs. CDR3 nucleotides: TGTGCCAGCAGCCCCAGGGTTGGGGCTCCGAATTCACCCCTCCACTTT. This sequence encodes CASSPRVGAPNSPLHF.